The 4 T cell receptor beta chains below come from one sample, sequenced in a study of cytomegalovirus exposure and HLA in healthy donors (dated by TCRdb to about 2017). The library was built by means of the immunoSEQ multiplex PCR assay. The multiplex PCR relied on a mix of 60 forward primers for TCR Vbeta segments and 13 reverse primers for TCR Jbeta segments. TCRdb mirrors the immuneACCESS table, restricted to in-frame sequences. Some clones are absent from its copies; in checked studies, under half trace to an unresolved V gene, and the reason for the others is unknown. The sample data list some 150,000 clones, and roughly three quarters of these were observed just once. The ten largest account for approximately 1.4% of the sample. Sequenced material: PBMCs. These receptors originate from a woman aged 40 to 50 in good health and CMV-seronegative.

The chain links TRBV5-1 to TRBJ2-1; weak D call: TRBD2 (7 bases). Trimming left V 5 bases short and J 0 bases short, with 15 bases between. Germline V gives CDR1 SGHRS, CDR2 YFSETQ. CDR3 length equals 16 residues. CDR3 residues: CASSSGGTTSYNEQFF. The CDR3 DNA sequence: TGCGCCAGCAGTTCGGGGGGCACAACCTCCTACAATGAGCAGTTCTTC.

The CDR3 is CASSHQAGTASNQPQHF. As DNA, the CDR3 is TGTGCCAGCAGTCATCAGGCGGGGACAGCTAGCAATCAGCCCCAGCATTTT. The gene calls are TRBV28 and TRBJ1-5; 7 bases map to TRBD1. Losses at the gene ends were 5 bases for V and 0 bases for J; bases not matched to a gene: 10. This CDR3 comprises 17 residues. Germline CDR1 and CDR2: MDHEN and SYDVKM.

V gene TRBV9 combines with J gene TRBJ2-1, with D possibly being TRBD1 (5 bases). The germline V gene has CDR1 SGDLS and CDR2 YYNGEE. The V end was cut by 4 bases, the J end by 3 bases, with 11 bases between. The CDR3 loop spans 14 amino acids. The CDR3 is CASSFRQSYNEQFF. CDR3 bases: TGTGCCAGCAGCTTTAGACAGAGCTACAATGAGCAGTTCTTC. Full variable domain (remainder filled in from reference TRBV9 and TRBJ2-1): DSGVTQTPKHLITATGQRVTLRCSPRSGDLSVYWYQQSLDQGLQFLIQYYNGEERAKGNILERFSAQQFPDLHSELNLSSLELGDSALYFCASSFRQSYNEQFFGPGTRLTVL.

This chain links TRBV7-6 with TRBJ2-7; D perhaps matches TRBD1 (6 bases). Trimming cost V 5 bases and J 0 bases, with 11 bases left between them. This CDR3 is built from 14 residues. Germline V lookup: CDR1 SGHVS, CDR2 FNYEAQ. The CDR3 loop reads CASSPRGSSYEQYF. The CDR3 DNA is TGTGCCAGCAGCCCCAGGGGTAGCTCCTACGAGCAGTACTTC.